These 3 T cell receptor beta chains were sequenced from one sample in a study of blood T cell repertoires in COVID-19. TCRdb keeps only in-frame clones here, not all; method: immunoSEQ multiplex PCR. Found here are about 240,000 clones, about four fifths of them singletons; the top ten hold less than 4%. Sequenced material: PBMCs or T cells enriched from blood (not recorded which). Receptor source: a woman between 40 and 50 years old who had been exposed to COVID-19.

The chain carries TRBV27 and TRBJ1-6; D ambiguous. Per germline, CDR1 MNHEY and CDR2 SMNVEV (reference sequence). This CDR3 has 14 residues. Trimming removed 6 bases from V and 6 bases from J, with 12 bases in between. As DNA, the CDR3 is TGTGCCAGCAGGAAGGAGGGCGCTAATTCACCCCTCCACTTT. Its protein is CASRKEGANSPLHF.

The rearrangement links TRBV25-1 to TRBJ1-2; 7 bases line up with TRBD1. Germline-derived CDR1 and CDR2 are MGHDK and SYGVNS. V gave up 3 bases and J gave up 4 bases; unmatched junction bases: 2. The CDR3 covers 13 residues. The CDR3: CASSETGTYGYTF. CDR3 nucleotide sequence: TGTGCCAGCAGTGAGACAGGGACCTATGGCTACACCTTC.

This rearrangement joins TRBV7-9 to TRBJ1-4, with TRBD1 identical over 7 bases. Trimming took 0 bases from V and 1 from J; bases not matched to a gene: 5. CDR3 size: 17 residues. Germline lookup yields CDR1 SEHNR and CDR2 FQNEAQ (reference sequence). This CDR3 reads CASSLAYRTGTNEKLFF. CDR3 in DNA: TGTGCCAGCAGCTTAGCGTATCGGACAGGAACTAATGAAAAACTGTTTTTT.